The rows below give T cell receptor beta chains drawn from one sample of a study of blood T cell repertoires in COVID-19. The method was immunoSEQ multiplex PCR; TCRdb's version includes in-frame clones alone and lacks a portion of them. The table records approximately 230,000 clones, more than 70% of them present only once. Input material: peripheral blood. These receptors were taken from a woman between 40 and 50 years old who had recovered from COVID-19. Each CDR3 is given without its conserved first and last residue. The order of the fields is CDR3 protein, V gene, J gene.

ASSQGPGEDYGYT	TRBV4-1	TRBJ1-2
ASSTLAGVGETQY	TRBV4-1	TRBJ2-5
ASSIRGNQPQH	TRBV19	TRBJ1-5
ASSYSTSFIQNIQY	TRBV6-6	TRBJ2-4
ASSQDFSGAYNEQF	TRBV4-1	TRBJ2-1
ASSEVQGSTDTQY	TRBV6-1	TRBJ2-3
ASSSKSNYGYT	TRBV7-6	TRBJ1-2
ASSQDAAFNQPQH	TRBV3-1/TRBV3-2	TRBJ1-5
ASSQGGGQGPDTQY	TRBV4-3	TRBJ2-3
ASSLYPTGFGYGYT	TRBV19	TRBJ1-2
ASSLGGSSYNEQF	TRBV5-1	TRBJ2-1
ASRPVDTGELF	TRBV6-6	TRBJ2-2
AISEPGTGGGYEQY	TRBV10-3	TRBJ2-7
ASSYRALNTEAF	TRBV3-1/TRBV3-2	TRBJ1-1
ASSQERGILTPLH	TRBV14	TRBJ1-6
ASSLPGTGLSGNTIY	TRBV5-1	TRBJ1-3
ASSEGSGAYEQY	TRBV6-1	TRBJ2-7
ASSPTGGGGYT	TRBV11-2	TRBJ1-2
ASSLLVPGEQY	TRBV14	TRBJ2-7
ASSQAPAGPEQY	TRBV4-3	TRBJ2-7
ASSLEARGRSYNEQF	TRBV7-2	TRBJ2-1
ASSLVSTGELF	TRBV11-3	TRBJ2-2
ASSDQTGNIQY	TRBV7-9	TRBJ2-4
ASSPLTSGGAHAVYEQY	TRBV4-1	TRBJ2-7
ASSVSGGAYDTQY	TRBV6-4	TRBJ2-3
ASSLAGGLAGGQETQY	TRBV5-1	TRBJ2-5
ASSLGGGSSGANVLT	TRBV7-2	TRBJ2-6
ASSEEGNSGNTIY	TRBV9	TRBJ1-3
ASRGRGTGNTIY	TRBV28	TRBJ1-3